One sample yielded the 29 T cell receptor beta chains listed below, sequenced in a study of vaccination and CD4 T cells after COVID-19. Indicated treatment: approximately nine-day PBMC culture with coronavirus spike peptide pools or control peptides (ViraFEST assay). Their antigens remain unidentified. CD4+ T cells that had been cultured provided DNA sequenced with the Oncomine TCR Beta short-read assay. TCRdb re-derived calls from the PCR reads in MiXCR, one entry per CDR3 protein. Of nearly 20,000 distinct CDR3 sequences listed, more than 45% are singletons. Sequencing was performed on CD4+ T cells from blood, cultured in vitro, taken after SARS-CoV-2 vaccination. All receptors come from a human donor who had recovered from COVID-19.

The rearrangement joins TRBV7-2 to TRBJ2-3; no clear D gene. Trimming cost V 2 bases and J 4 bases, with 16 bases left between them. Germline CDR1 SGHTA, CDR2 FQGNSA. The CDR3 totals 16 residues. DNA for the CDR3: TGTGCCAGCAGCTTAAGGGCCGCCGAAACGCCAGATACGCAGTATTTT. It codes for CASSLRAAETPDTQYF.

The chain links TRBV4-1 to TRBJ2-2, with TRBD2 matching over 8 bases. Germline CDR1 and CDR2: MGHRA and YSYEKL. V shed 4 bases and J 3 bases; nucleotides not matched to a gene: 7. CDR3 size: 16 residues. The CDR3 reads CASSPGGGRYTGELFF. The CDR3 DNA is TGCGCCAGCAGCCCGGGCGGGGGGCGATACACCGGGGAGCTGTTTTTT.

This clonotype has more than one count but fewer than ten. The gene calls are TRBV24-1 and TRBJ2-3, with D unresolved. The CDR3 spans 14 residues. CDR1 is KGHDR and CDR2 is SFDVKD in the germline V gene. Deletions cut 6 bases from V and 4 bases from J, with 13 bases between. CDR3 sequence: CATSPTLEPDTQYF. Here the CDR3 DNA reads TGTGCCACCAGTCCCACGTTGGAGCCAGATACGCAGTATTTT.

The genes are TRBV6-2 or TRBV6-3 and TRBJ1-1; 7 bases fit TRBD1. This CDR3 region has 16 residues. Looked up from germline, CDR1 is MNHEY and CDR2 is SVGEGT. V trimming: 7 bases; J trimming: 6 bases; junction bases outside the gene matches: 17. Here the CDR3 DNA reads TGTGCCAGCACCCCCCGGGGGCAGGGGGGTACCCCTGAAGCTTTCTTT. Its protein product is CASTPRGQGGTPEAFF.

The CDR3 sequence is CASSIRGDSPLHF. The CDR3 coding sequence is TGTGCCAGTAGTATACGAGGGGATTCACCCCTCCACTTT. The chain couples TRBV19 to TRBJ1-6; a weak D match, TRBD1 (5 bases). The germline V gene encodes CDR1 LNHDA and CDR2 SQIVND (reference sequence). The CDR3 spans 13 residues. The ends were cut back, 2 bases at V and 8 bases at J, with 7 bases in the middle.

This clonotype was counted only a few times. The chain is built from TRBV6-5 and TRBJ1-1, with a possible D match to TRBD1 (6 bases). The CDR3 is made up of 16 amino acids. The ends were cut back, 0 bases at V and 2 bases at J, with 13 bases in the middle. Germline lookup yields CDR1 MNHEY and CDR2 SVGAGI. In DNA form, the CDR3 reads TGTGCCAGCAGTTACTCGTACCAGGGGACAAACACTGAAGCTTTCTTT. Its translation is CASSYSYQGTNTEAFF.

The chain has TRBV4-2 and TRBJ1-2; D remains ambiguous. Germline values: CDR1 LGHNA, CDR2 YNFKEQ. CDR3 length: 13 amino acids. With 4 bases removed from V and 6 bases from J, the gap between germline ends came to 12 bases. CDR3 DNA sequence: TGTGCCAGCAGCCCGAACCCCCGGGATGGCTACACCTTC. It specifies CASSPNPRDGYTF.

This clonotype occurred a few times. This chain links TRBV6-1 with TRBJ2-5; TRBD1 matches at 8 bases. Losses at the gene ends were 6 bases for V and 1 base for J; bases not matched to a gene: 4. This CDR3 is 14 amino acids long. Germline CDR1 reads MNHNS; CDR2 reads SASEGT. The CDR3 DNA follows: TGTGCCAGCAGACCCACAGGGGGCCAAGAGACCCAGTACTTC. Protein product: CASRPTGGQETQYF.

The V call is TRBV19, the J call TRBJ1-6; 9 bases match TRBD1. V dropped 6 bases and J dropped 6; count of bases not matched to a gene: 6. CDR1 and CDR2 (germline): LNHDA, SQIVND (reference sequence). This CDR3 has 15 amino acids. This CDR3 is CASRQDRGLNSPLHF. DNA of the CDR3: TGTGCCAGTAGACAGGACAGGGGTCTTAATTCACCCCTCCACTTT.

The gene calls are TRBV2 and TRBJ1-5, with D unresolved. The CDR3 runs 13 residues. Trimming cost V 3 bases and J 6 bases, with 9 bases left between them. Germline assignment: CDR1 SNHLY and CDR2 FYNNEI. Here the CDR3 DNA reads TGTGCCAGCAGTGAGCGTTTCCGTCAGCCCCAGCATTTT. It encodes CASSERFRQPQHF.

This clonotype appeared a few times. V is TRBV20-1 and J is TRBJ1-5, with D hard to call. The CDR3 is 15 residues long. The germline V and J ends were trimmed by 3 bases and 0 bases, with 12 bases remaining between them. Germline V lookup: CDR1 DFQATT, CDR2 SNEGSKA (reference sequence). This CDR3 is CSASLTLDSNQPQHF. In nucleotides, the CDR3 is TGCAGTGCTAGTTTGACACTCGATAGCAATCAGCCCCAGCATTTT.

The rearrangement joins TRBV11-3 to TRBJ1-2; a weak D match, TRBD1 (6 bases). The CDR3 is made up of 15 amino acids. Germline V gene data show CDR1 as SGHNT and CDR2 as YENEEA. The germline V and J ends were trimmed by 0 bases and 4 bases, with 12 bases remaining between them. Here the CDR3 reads CASSLDTTGSYGYTF. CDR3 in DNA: TGTGCCAGCAGCTTAGATACCACAGGGAGCTATGGCTACACCTTC.

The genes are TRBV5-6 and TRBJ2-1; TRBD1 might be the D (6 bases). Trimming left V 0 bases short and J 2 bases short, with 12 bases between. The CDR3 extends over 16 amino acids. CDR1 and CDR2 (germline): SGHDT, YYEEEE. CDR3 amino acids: CASSLDATGTYNEQFF. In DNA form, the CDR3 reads TGTGCCAGCAGCTTGGACGCGACAGGAACCTACAATGAGCAGTTCTTC.

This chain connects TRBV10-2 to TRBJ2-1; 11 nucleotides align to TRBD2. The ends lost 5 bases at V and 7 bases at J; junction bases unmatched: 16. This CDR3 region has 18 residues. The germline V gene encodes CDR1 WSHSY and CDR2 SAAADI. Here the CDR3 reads CASSPLAGGLQSGNEQFF. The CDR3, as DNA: TGCGCCAGCAGTCCCCTAGCGGGAGGACTCCAGTCTGGGAATGAGCAGTTCTTC.

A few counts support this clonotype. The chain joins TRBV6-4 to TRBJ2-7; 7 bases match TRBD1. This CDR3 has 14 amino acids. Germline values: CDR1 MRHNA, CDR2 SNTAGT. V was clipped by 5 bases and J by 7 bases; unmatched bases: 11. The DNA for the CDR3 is TGTGCCAGCAGTCCTTTACGGGACAGCTTGGAGCAGTACTTC. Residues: CASSPLRDSLEQYF.

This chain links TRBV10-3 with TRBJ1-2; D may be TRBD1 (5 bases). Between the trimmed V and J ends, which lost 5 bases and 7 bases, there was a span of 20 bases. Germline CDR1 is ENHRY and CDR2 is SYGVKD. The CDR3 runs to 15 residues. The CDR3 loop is CAISQTTGGGSGYTF. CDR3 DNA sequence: TGTGCCATCAGTCAGACAACAGGAGGCGGCTCTGGCTACACCTTC.

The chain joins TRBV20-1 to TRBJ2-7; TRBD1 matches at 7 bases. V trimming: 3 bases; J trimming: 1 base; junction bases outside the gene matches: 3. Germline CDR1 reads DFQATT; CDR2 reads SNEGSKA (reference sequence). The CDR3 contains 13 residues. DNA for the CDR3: TGCAGTGCTAGTTGGGACAGATCCTACGAGCAGTACTTC. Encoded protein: CSASWDRSYEQYF.

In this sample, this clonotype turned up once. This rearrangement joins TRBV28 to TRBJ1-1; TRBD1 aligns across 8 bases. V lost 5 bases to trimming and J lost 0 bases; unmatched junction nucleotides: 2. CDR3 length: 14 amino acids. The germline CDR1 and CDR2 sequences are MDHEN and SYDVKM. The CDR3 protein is CASSPGGLNTEAFF. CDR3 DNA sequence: TGTGCCAGCAGTCCAGGGGGCCTGAACACTGAAGCTTTCTTT.

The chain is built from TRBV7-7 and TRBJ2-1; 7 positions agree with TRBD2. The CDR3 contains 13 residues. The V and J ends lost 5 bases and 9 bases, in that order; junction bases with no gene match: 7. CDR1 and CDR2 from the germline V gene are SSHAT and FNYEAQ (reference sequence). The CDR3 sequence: CASSGREGGEQFF. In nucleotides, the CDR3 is TGTGCCAGCAGCGGGAGGGAGGGTGGTGAGCAGTTCTTC.

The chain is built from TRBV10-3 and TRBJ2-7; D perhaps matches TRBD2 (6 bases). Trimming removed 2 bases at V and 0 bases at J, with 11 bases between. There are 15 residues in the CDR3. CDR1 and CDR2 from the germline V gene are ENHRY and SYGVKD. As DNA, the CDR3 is TGTGCCATCAGTGAGGTTATAGCGGACTCCTACGAGCAGTACTTC. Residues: CAISEVIADSYEQYF.

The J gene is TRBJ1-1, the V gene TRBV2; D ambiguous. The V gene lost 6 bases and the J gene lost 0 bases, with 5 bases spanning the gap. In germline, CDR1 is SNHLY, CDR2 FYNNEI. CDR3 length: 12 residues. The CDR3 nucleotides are TGTGCCAGCAGATACTTGAACACTGAAGCTTTCTTT. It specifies CASRYLNTEAFF.

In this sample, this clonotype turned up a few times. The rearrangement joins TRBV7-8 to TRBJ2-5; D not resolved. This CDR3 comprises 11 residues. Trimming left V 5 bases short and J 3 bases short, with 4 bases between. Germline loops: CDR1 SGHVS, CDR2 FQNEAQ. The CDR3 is CASSREETQYF. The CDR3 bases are TGTGCCAGCAGCCGCGAAGAGACCCAGTACTTC.

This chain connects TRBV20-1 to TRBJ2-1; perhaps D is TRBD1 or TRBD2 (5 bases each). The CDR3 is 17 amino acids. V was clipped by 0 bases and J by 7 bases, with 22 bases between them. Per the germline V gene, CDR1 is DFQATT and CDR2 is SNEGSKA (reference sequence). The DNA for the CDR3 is TGCAGTGCTAGAGATAGCTCACTAGGGGCCCTTAGAAATGAGCAGTTCTTC. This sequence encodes CSARDSSLGALRNEQFF.

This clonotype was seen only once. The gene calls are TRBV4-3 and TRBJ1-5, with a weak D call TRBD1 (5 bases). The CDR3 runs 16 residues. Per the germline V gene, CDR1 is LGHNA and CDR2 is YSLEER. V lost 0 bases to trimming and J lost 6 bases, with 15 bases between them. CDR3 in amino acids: CASSQDYGGESQPQHF. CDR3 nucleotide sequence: TGCGCCAGCAGCCAAGATTACGGGGGTGAGAGTCAGCCCCAGCATTTT.

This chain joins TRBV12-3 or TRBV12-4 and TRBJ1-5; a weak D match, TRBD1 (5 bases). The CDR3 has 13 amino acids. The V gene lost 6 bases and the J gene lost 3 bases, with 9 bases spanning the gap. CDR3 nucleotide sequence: TGTGCCAGCAGCTTCGGGGCCAATCAGCCCCAGCATTTT. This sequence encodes CASSFGANQPQHF.

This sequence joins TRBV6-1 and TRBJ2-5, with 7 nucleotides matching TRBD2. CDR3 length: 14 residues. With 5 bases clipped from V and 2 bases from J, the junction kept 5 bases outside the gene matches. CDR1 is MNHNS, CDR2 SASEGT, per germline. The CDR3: CASSRGSFQETQYF. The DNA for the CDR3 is TGTGCCAGCAGTCGCGGGAGTTTTCAAGAGACCCAGTACTTC.

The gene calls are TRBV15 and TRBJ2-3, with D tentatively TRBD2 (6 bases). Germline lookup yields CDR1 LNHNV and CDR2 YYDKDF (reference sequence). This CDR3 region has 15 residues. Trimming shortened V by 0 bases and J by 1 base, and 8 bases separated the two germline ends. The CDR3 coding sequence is TGTGCCACCAGCAGAGATCAGCGGGGCACAGATACGCAGTATTTT. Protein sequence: CATSRDQRGTDTQYF. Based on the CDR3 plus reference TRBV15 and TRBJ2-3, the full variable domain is DAMVIQNPRYQVTQFGKPVTLSCSQTLNHNVMYWYQQKSSQAPKLLFHYYDKDFNNEADTPDNFQSRRPNTSFCFLDIRSPGLGDTAMYLCATSRDQRGTDTQYFGPGTRLTVL.

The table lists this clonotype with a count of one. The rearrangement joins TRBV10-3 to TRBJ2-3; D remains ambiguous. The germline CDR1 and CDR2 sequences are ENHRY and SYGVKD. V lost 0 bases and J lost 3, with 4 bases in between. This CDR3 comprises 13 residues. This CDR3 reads CAISESSTDTQYF. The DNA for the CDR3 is TGTGCCATCAGTGAGTCTTCGACAGATACGCAGTATTTT.

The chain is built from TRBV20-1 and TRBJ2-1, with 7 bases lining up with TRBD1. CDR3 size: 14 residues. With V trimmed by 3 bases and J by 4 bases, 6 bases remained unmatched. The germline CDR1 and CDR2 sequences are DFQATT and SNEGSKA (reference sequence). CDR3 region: CSASRGTLYNEQFF. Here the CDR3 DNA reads TGCAGTGCTAGCAGGGGGACCTTATACAATGAGCAGTTCTTC.